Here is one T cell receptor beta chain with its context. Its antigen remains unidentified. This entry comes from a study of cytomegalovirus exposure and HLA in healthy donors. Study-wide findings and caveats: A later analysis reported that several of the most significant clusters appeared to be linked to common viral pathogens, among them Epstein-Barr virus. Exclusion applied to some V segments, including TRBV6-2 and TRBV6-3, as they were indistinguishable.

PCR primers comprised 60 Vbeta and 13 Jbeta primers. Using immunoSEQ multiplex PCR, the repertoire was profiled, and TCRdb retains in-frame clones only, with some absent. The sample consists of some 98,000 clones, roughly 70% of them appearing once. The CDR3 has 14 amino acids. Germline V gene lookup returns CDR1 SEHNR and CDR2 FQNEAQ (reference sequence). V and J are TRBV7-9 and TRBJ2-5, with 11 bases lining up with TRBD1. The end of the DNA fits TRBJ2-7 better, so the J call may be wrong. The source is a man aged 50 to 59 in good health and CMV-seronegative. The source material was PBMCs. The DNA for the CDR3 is TGTGCCAGCAGCATCGGGACAGGGGGCTACGAGCAGTACTTC. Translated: CASSIGTGGYEQYF.